What follows are 10 T cell receptor beta chains derived from one specimen sequenced in a study of cytomegalovirus exposure and HLA in healthy donors. Use of 60 Vbeta and 13 Jbeta primers characterized the PCR. TCRdb's table, derived via immunoSEQ multiplex PCR, lists solely in-frame clones and lacks some. Seen here are 100,000 to 150,000 clones, roughly 73% observed once, and the top ten hold about 1%. The sample taken for sequencing was PBMCs. The receptors originated from a male donor in good health and CMV-seronegative.

The chain joins TRBV7-2 to TRBJ1-5; the D gene is possibly TRBD1 (6 bases). Trimming cost V 2 bases and J 1 base, with 12 bases left between them. CDR1 and CDR2 (germline): SGHTA, FQGNSA. The CDR3 extends over 16 amino acids. CDR3 bases: TGTGCCAGCAGCTTATTGGGGGCGTGGAGCAATCAGCCCCAGCATTTT. This encodes CASSLLGAWSNQPQHF.

In its sample, this clone was seen once. CDR3 loop: CASSQGEGSNQPQHF. The CDR3 nucleotides read TGCGCCAGCAGCCAAGGCGAGGGAAGCAATCAGCCCCAGCATTTT. The V and J genes are TRBV5-1 and TRBJ1-5; D unresolved. The germline V and J ends were trimmed by 4 bases and 1 base, with 12 bases remaining between them. Germline lookup yields CDR1 SGHRS and CDR2 YFSETQ. The CDR3 is 15 residues long.

CDR3 sequence (DNA): TGTGCCTGGGGGACTAGCGGGTACCAAGAGACCCAGTACTTC. This sequence encodes CAWGTSGYQETQYF. The chain employs TRBV30 and TRBJ2-5, with TRBD2 identical over 12 bases. Trimming at V came to 5 bases and at J to 0 bases, leaving 1 base not matched to a gene. CDR1 and CDR2 (germline): GTSNPN, SVGIG (reference sequence). The CDR3 sequence is 14 residues long.

V is TRBV5-1 and J is TRBJ1-3, with 9 nucleotides matching TRBD1. The J segment lost 2 bases and the V segment lost 10 bases, leaving 4 bases of the junction unmatched. In germline, CDR1 is SGHRS, CDR2 YFSETQ. The CDR3 is 13 residues long. The CDR3 DNA sequence: TGCGCCGGATACAGGGGGCCTGGAAACACCATATATTTT. Translated: CAGYRGPGNTIYF.

The rearrangement joins TRBV5-6 to TRBJ1-2, with TRBD1 identical over 10 bases. The CDR3 has 14 amino acids. From germline, CDR1 is SGHDT and CDR2 YYEEEE. V lost 4 bases and J lost 2; bases outside the gene matches: 2. The DNA for the CDR3 is TGTGCCAGCAGCCCGGGACAGGGGAACTATGGCTACACCTTC. Protein: CASSPGQGNYGYTF.

V usage is TRBV29-1 and J usage is TRBJ2-1, with a weak D call TRBD2 (6 bases). Trimming took off 4 bases at V and 0 bases at J, with 10 bases between the two ends. The CDR3 spans 14 residues. Germline lookup yields CDR1 SQVTM and CDR2 ANQGSEA. This CDR3 is CSVAGGSSYNEQFF. As DNA, the CDR3 is TGCAGCGTTGCCGGGGGAAGCTCCTACAATGAGCAGTTCTTC.

The J gene is TRBJ1-1, the V gene TRBV9; D not certain. The V gene's germline CDR1 is SGDLS and CDR2 YYNGEE. V lost 4 bases, J lost 4 bases, and 17 bases lay in between. The CDR3 is 15 amino acids. The DNA for the CDR3 is TGTGCCAGCAGCTCCCGCCCCGACATGAGCACTGAAGCTTTCTTT. As protein: CASSSRPDMSTEAFF.

The chain uses TRBV10-2 and TRBJ2-7; D call uncertain. The CDR3 spans 14 residues. CDR1 is WSHSY, CDR2 SAAADI, per germline. V lost 5 bases, J lost 6 bases, and 17 bases lay in between. The CDR3, as DNA: TGCGCCAGCAGTTCAACCCCCCGTACGGGCGAGCAGTACTTC. Translation gives CASSSTPRTGEQYF.

As to this clone: The sample carries other DNA sequences with the same CDR3. The chain combines TRBV11-3 with TRBJ2-5, with D unresolved. V was cut by 7 bases and J by 5 bases, with 17 bases left in between. The CDR3 spans 14 residues. CDR1 is SGHNT and CDR2 is YENEEA in the germline V gene. CDR3 sequence reads: CASNLRPGEETQYF. The CDR3 DNA reads as TGTGCCAGCAATCTGAGGCCCGGAGAGGAGACCCAGTACTTC.

This chain links TRBV4-1 with TRBJ1-3; maybe TRBD1 (5 bases). CDR1 is MGHRA, CDR2 YSYEKL, per germline. This CDR3 spans 16 amino acids. V lost 0 bases to trimming and J lost 2 bases, with 11 bases between them. CDR3 sequence reads: CASSQDGSGAGNTIYF. The CDR3 region has the DNA TGCGCCAGCAGCCAAGATGGTTCGGGGGCTGGAAACACCATATATTTT.